Below, 20 T cell receptor beta chains from the same sample are listed, as sequenced in a study of blood T cell repertoires in COVID-19 (TCRdb year 2020). Libraries were built with the immunoSEQ multiplex PCR assay. In its TCRdb copy, this immuneACCESS table keeps in-frame sequences only and misses some clones. Where compared with another copy, unresolved V genes explain less than half of these, and the others have no known cause. The sample table shows hundreds of thousands of clones, and approximately 85% are seen once. The ten top clones hold approximately 5.1% of the sample. The sequencing sample was made of peripheral blood. These TCRs come from a man aged 50 to 60 with active or convalescent COVID-19.

This clone occurred many times. This sequence joins TRBV3-1 (or the pseudogene TRBV3-2) and TRBJ2-1, with D possibly matching TRBD1 (6 bases). V was clipped by 0 bases and J by 9 bases, with 18 bases between them. CDR3 length: 16 amino acids. Germline CDR1 LGHDT, CDR2 YNNKEL (reference sequence). CDR3 region: CASSQDRGTLVAEQFF. CDR3 DNA sequence: TGTGCCAGCAGCCAAGATAGGGGGACACTAGTGGCTGAGCAGTTCTTC.

CDR3 coding DNA: TGTGCCATCAGCGGGGGGGCAGTGGACTCCTACGAGCAGTACTTC. It translates to CAISGGAVDSYEQYF. This rearrangement joins TRBV10-3 to TRBJ2-7; TRBD2 agrees at 8 bases. Germline V CDR1 and CDR2: ENHRY, SYGVKD. The CDR3 covers 15 residues. With V trimmed by 6 bases and J by 0 bases, 7 bases remained unmatched.

The chain employs TRBV5-5 and TRBJ2-7, with 12 bases lining up with TRBD1. Unmatched junction bases numbered 12, after V lost 4 bases and J lost 7 bases. This CDR3 is built from 16 residues. Germline values: CDR1 SGHKS, CDR2 YYEKEE (reference sequence). In DNA, the CDR3 is TGTGCCAGCAGCCAAACCCGGGACAGGGGGCTCGGGGAGCAGTACTTC. Protein product: CASSQTRDRGLGEQYF.

This sequence joins TRBV4-2 and TRBJ2-1; D is unclear. The CDR3 has 15 amino acids. The V and J ends lost 0 bases and 5 bases respectively, with 11 bases between them. CDR1 and CDR2 (germline): LGHNA, YNFKEQ. The CDR3 DNA follows: TGTGCCAGCAGCCAAGATACGCGGAGCAACAATGAGCAGTTCTTC. Protein product: CASSQDTRSNNEQFF.

The sample holds one count of this clone. This chain uses TRBV6-5 with TRBJ1-1; tentatively, D is TRBD1 (6 bases). Per germline, CDR1 MNHEY and CDR2 SVGAGI. V lost 6 bases, J lost 5 bases, and 16 bases lay in between. The CDR3 consists of 14 residues. CDR3 nucleotide sequence: TGTGCCAGCAGCCAACAGGGAGTAAGAACTGAAGCTTTCTTT. It codes for CASSQQGVRTEAFF.

V and J are TRBV19 and TRBJ1-1; D ambiguous. The CDR3 is 15 residues long. Germline assignment: CDR1 LNHDA and CDR2 SQIVND (reference sequence). Trimming shortened V by 4 bases and J by 3 bases, and 15 bases separated the two germline ends. The CDR3 here is CASSKRGGWDTEAFF. Written as DNA, the CDR3 is TGTGCCAGTAGTAAGCGAGGAGGTTGGGACACTGAAGCTTTCTTT.

The chain combines TRBV6-2 or TRBV6-3 with TRBJ2-7; 8 positions agree with TRBD1. The CDR3 covers 12 residues. With 5 bases clipped from V and 6 bases from J, the junction kept 3 bases outside the gene matches. The germline gives CDR1 MNHEY, CDR2 SVGEGT. DNA of the CDR3: TGTGCCAGCAGTGCGACAGGGGTCGAGCAGTACTTC. Protein product: CASSATGVEQYF.

Only a few counts were recorded for this clone. The V gene is TRBV6-5, the J gene TRBJ1-2; 8 positions agree with TRBD1. Losses at the gene ends were 2 bases for V and 2 bases for J; bases not matched to a gene: 1. Germline V gives CDR1 MNHEY, CDR2 SVGAGI. The CDR3 consists of 14 residues. Here the CDR3 reads CASSYGTGNYGYTF. In DNA form, the CDR3 reads TGTGCCAGCAGTTACGGGACAGGCAACTATGGCTACACCTTC.

The V call is TRBV18, the J call TRBJ1-5; TRBD1 might be the D (5 bases). From germline, CDR1 is KGHSH and CDR2 LQKENI. CDR3 size: 17 residues. Trimming cost V 0 bases and J 5 bases, with 17 bases left between them. CDR3 loop: CASSPPMGRVKDQPQHF. DNA for the CDR3: TGTGCCAGCTCACCACCGATGGGCAGGGTTAAGGATCAGCCCCAGCATTTT.

The V and J genes are TRBV19 and TRBJ1-6, with D hard to call. CDR1 and CDR2 from the germline V gene are LNHDA and SQIVND (reference sequence). V was cut by 3 bases and J by 9 bases, with 21 bases left in between. This CDR3 region has 17 residues. Written as DNA, the CDR3 is TGTGCCAGTAGTATTGGGAGGGTGGAGGGCTCAGCTTCACCCCTCCACTTT. Translation gives CASSIGRVEGSASPLHF.

The chain has TRBV18 and TRBJ2-2; TRBD2 matches at 8 bases. With 2 bases clipped from V and 0 bases from J, the junction kept 14 bases outside the gene matches. In germline, CDR1 is KGHSH, CDR2 LQKENI. The CDR3 contains 20 residues. The CDR3 here is CASSPRRTSRSFANTGELFF. CDR3 sequence (DNA): TGTGCCAGCTCACCAAGGCGGACTAGCAGGAGTTTCGCGAACACCGGGGAGCTGTTTTTT.

This chain's CDR3 is CASSSGTGGRSPLHF. The CDR3 nucleotides are TGTGCCAGCAGCTCCGGGACAGGGGGCCGATCACCCCTCCACTTT. The chain has TRBV7-2 and TRBJ1-6; 12 bases map to TRBD1. Unmatched junction bases numbered 5, after V lost 4 bases and J lost 10 bases. Germline V gives CDR1 SGHTA, CDR2 FQGNSA. The CDR3 runs 15 residues. Drawing the rest from reference TRBV7-2 and TRBJ1-6, the complete variable domain is GAGVSQSPSNKVTEKGKDVELRCDPISGHTALYWYRQSLGQGLEFLIYFQGNSAPDKSGLPSDRFSAERTGGSVSTLTIQRTQQEDSAVYLCASSSGTGGRSPLHFGNGTRLTVT.

CDR3 in amino acids: CASSIAPFDEQFF. CDR3 nucleotides: TGTGCCAGTAGTATAGCTCCCTTCGATGAGCAGTTCTTC. The gene calls are TRBV19 and TRBJ2-1; D gene uncertain. CDR3 length: 13 residues. Germline V CDR1 and CDR2: LNHDA, SQIVND (reference sequence). The ends were cut back, 1 base at V and 8 bases at J, with 9 bases in the middle.

This clone occurred a few times. The V call is TRBV21-1, the J call TRBJ2-7; TRBD1 is the table's D call and was not checked against the DNA. TRBV21-1 is noted as a pseudogene. The CDR3 is made up of 12 amino acids. This CDR3 reads CATDRGINEQYF. In DNA form, the CDR3 reads TGTGCCACCGACAGGGGTATCAACGAGCAGTACTTC.

The chain recombines TRBV3-1 (or the pseudogene TRBV3-2) with TRBJ2-3; TRBD2 might be the D (5 bases). The germline gives CDR1 LGHDT, CDR2 YNNKEL (reference sequence). CDR3 size: 14 residues. Trimming stripped 4 bases from V and 1 base from J, with 9 bases between. CDR3 sequence: CASSRFGGTDTQYF. CDR3 in DNA: TGTGCCAGCAGCCGTTTCGGGGGCACAGATACGCAGTATTTT.

J is TRBJ2-1 and V is TRBV9, with 9 positions matching TRBD2. The CDR3 totals 16 residues. Germline trimming cut 0 bases from V and 9 bases from J; bases unmatched to any gene: 10. CDR1 and CDR2 (germline): SGDLS, YYNGEE. The CDR3: CASSVASGTTFGEQFF. The CDR3 nucleotides read TGTGCCAGCAGCGTAGCTAGCGGGACCACTTTTGGTGAGCAGTTCTTC.

In its sample, this clone was seen once. J is TRBJ2-7 and V is TRBV11-1; maybe TRBD1 (6 bases). V lost 2 bases and J lost 0, with 11 bases in between. Germline V gene sequence: CDR1 SGHAT, CDR2 FQDESV (reference sequence). This CDR3 region has 15 residues. DNA for the CDR3: TGTGCCAGCAGCTTAACGGACAGTATCTCCTACGAGCAGTACTTC. Translated, it gives CASSLTDSISYEQYF. Variable domain in full (rest from reference TRBV11-1 and TRBJ2-7): EAEVAQSPRYKITEKSQAVAFWCDPISGHATLYWYRQILGQGPELLVQFQDESVVDDSQLPKDRFSAERLKGVDSTLKIQPAELGDSAMYLCASSLTDSISYEQYFGPGTRLTVT.

The rearrangement joins TRBV14 to TRBJ2-2; TRBD1 aligns across 7 bases. Trimming took 0 bases from V and 6 from J; bases not matched to a gene: 10. The germline CDR1 and CDR2 sequences are SGHDN and FVKESK. The CDR3 is made up of 17 amino acids. CDR3 DNA: TGTGCCAGCAGCCAAGATCAACAGGGGCGGAGATCCGGGGAGCTGTTTTTT. This gives the protein CASSQDQQGRRSGELFF.

This clone was seen just once. V gene TRBV7-8 combines with J gene TRBJ1-5; tentative D call: TRBD1 (5 bases). This CDR3 has 15 amino acids. Germline V gene data show CDR1 as SGHVS and CDR2 as FQNEAQ. The V end lost 2 bases, the J end lost 5 bases, and 13 bases lay between the germline ends. The CDR3 DNA reads TGTGCCAGCAGCTTATGGGCTGGGGCCGATCAGCCCCAGCATTTT. Residues: CASSLWAGADQPQHF.

The gene calls are TRBV6-5 and TRBJ1-2; a possible D gene is TRBD1 (6 bases). This CDR3 has 15 residues. The germline V and J ends were trimmed by 2 bases and 5 bases, with 15 bases remaining between them. Per germline, CDR1 MNHEY and CDR2 SVGAGI. CDR3 in amino acids: CASSYGWGPRYGYTF. In DNA form, the CDR3 reads TGTGCCAGCAGTTACGGGTGGGGGCCAAGATATGGCTACACCTTC.